A selection of T cell receptor beta chains follows, all from one sample in a study of blood T cells in healthy people across ages. TCRdb called the 5' RACE reads again in MiXCR, with one record for every CDR3 protein. In the table there are over 950,000 distinct CDR3 sequences, roughly 51% of which are singletons. Material: blood. The receptors stem from a woman aged 60-70 years in good health. Both conserved end residues are part of each CDR3. The order of the fields is D gene, clone size, V gene, J gene, CDR3 protein, CDR3 DNA. The D gene is left open where the match is weak. The listing skips clone size in some rows; elsewhere it reads once, few, many or a size class.

-	-	TRBV6-6	TRBJ2-7	CASRVPTAAPYEQYF	TGTGCCAGCAGAGTCCCGACAGCTGCCCCCTACGAGCAGTACTTC
TRBD1	-	TRBV20-1	TRBJ1-2	CSARGRTGDGYTF	TGCAGTGCTAGAGGAAGGACAGGGGATGGCTACACCTTC
TRBD1	-	TRBV7-6	TRBJ2-7	CASSGTDPYEQYF	TGTGCCAGCAGCGGGACAGACCCCTACGAGCAGTACTTC
-	few	TRBV20-1	TRBJ2-3	CSARDQGWSDTQYF	TGCAGTGCCAGGGACCAGGGTTGGAGCGATACGCAGTATTTT
TRBD2	-	TRBV2	TRBJ2-5	CASSSGGTNYQYF	TGTGCCAGCAGTAGCGGGGGGACCAACTATCAGTACTTC
-	few	TRBV5-1	TRBJ1-5	CASSLEGVGNQPQHF	TGCGCCAGCAGCTTGGAGGGGGTTGGCAATCAGCCCCAGCATTTT
-	-	TRBV7-9	TRBJ2-3	CASSSKGGTTDTQYF	TGTGCCAGCAGCTCAAAAGGAGGTACTACAGATACGCAGTATTTT
-	few	TRBV6-6	TRBJ2-5	CASCGRRLETQYF	TGTGCCAGCTGTGGACGCCGACTCGAGACCCAGTACTTC
-	-	TRBV14	TRBJ2-5	CASSPLAGTQQETQYF	TGTGCCAGCAGCCCCCTCGCCGGGACACAACAAGAGACCCAGTACTTC
-	-	TRBV5-1	TRBJ1-5	CASSKGDGDQPQHF	TGCGCCAGCAGCAAGGGGGACGGGGATCAGCCCCAGCATTTT
-	-	TRBV12-3/TRBV12-4	TRBJ2-6	CASSYIPSGANVLTF	TGTGCCAGCAGTTACATTCCGTCTGGGGCCAACGTCCTGACTTTC
-	-	TRBV20-1	TRBJ2-5	CSASVSLETQYF	TGCAGTGCTAGTGTAAGCCTCGAGACCCAGTACTTC
-	few	TRBV28	TRBJ2-3	CASSLGLYTDTQYF	TGTGCCAGCAGTTTAGGACTTTACACAGATACGCAGTATTTT
TRBD2	few	TRBV3-1	TRBJ2-5	CASSLSPGLGATETQYF	TGTGCCAGCAGCCTCTCGCCGGGACTAGGGGCCACGGAGACCCAGTACTTC
-	-	TRBV10-3	TRBJ2-7	CAIAGGYSDEQYF	TGTGCCATCGCCGGTGGGTATAGCGACGAGCAGTACTTC